This TCR beta chain was sequenced in a study of blood T cell repertoires in COVID-19. Germline V gene lookup returns CDR1 SNHLY and CDR2 FYNNEI. The CDR3 spans 16 residues. The V end lost 3 bases, the J end lost 2 bases, and 14 bases lay between the germline ends. The data were produced by immunoSEQ multiplex PCR, yet TCRdb's version contains in-frame clones alone and is incomplete. The profile covers almost 30,000 clones, with approximately 80% appearing a single time and around 43% taken by the ten largest. This chain uses TRBV2 with TRBJ1-3; TRBD1 is a possible D gene (5 bases). This sequence originates from a woman in her 70s with acute or convalescent COVID-19. Sequences were obtained from peripheral blood. In DNA form, the CDR3 reads TGTGCCAGCAGTGATCAAGGGGCGCGTCCTGGAAACACCATATATTTT. This encodes CASSDQGARPGNTIYF.